These 10 T cell receptor beta chains were all obtained from the same sample, sequenced in a study of shared clonotypes between healthy human individuals. The method was immunoSEQ multiplex PCR; TCRdb's version includes in-frame clones alone and lacks a portion of them. This table holds 2 million to 3 million clones, 90% to 95% found once. The sequenced sample was naive CD4+ T cells sorted from blood. The sample's subset: CD45RA+ positively selected. The source is a young man in good health.

The V gene is TRBV15, the J gene TRBJ2-1; TRBD1 is a possible D gene (5 bases). The V end lost 3 bases, the J end lost 4 bases, and 13 bases lay between the germline ends. From germline, CDR1 is LNHNV and CDR2 YYDKDF (reference sequence). CDR3 length equals 15 residues. The DNA of the CDR3 is TGTGCCACCAGCAGGACCCTTACAGGATACAATGAGCAGTTCTTC. Protein: CATSRTLTGYNEQFF.

V gene TRBV6-1 combines with J gene TRBJ2-7; tentative D call: TRBD1 (5 bases). Trimming cost V 8 bases and J 7 bases, with 18 bases left between them. CDR3 length: 13 residues. Germline values: CDR1 MNHNS, CDR2 SASEGT. The chain's CDR3 is CASDSRAPREQYF. The CDR3 region has the DNA TGTGCCAGCGACTCCAGGGCTCCCCGGGAGCAGTACTTC.

This rearrangement joins TRBV5-1 to TRBJ1-1; D is uncertain. Germline V gene lookup returns CDR1 SGHRS and CDR2 YFSETQ. The CDR3 contains 13 residues. The V end was cut by 4 bases, the J end by 0 bases, with 7 bases between. CDR3 amino acids: CASSKTLNTEAFF. The CDR3 DNA is TGCGCCAGCAGCAAGACCTTGAACACTGAAGCTTTCTTT.

The V call is TRBV6-4, the J call TRBJ1-1; 7 nucleotides match TRBD1. Germline V gives CDR1 MRHNA, CDR2 SNTAGT. With V trimmed by 6 bases and J by 0 bases, 7 bases remained unmatched. CDR3 size: 15 residues. The CDR3 spells CASRSAGGMNTEAFF. DNA of the CDR3: TGTGCCAGCAGGTCGGCAGGGGGGATGAACACTGAAGCTTTCTTT.

This chain connects TRBV4-3 to TRBJ2-7; D possibly corresponds to TRBD2 (6 bases). From germline, CDR1 is LGHNA and CDR2 YSLEER. This CDR3 region has 15 residues. Trimming shortened V by 3 bases and J by 1 base, and 13 bases separated the two germline ends. The CDR3 region has the DNA TGCGCCAGCAGCCAGTCGGGGGTGTCTTCCTACGAGCAGTACTTC. Protein product: CASSQSGVSSYEQYF.

The V call is TRBV6-1, the J call TRBJ2-7; TRBD2 is a possible D gene (5 bases). The CDR3 runs 13 residues. Germline V gene data show CDR1 as MNHNS and CDR2 as SASEGT. Trimming cost V 6 bases and J 6 bases, with 15 bases left between them. The CDR3 DNA reads TGTGCCAGCAGGGACTCCCTCGCCGCCGAGCAGTACTTC. Translation gives CASRDSLAAEQYF.

V is TRBV25-1 and J is TRBJ2-5; D is unclear. CDR3 length equals 14 residues. Germline loops: CDR1 MGHDK, CDR2 SYGVNS. The V end lost 6 bases, the J end lost 9 bases, and 20 bases lay between the germline ends. CDR3 residues: CASSRHGSSWAQYF. The CDR3 DNA reads as TGTGCCAGCAGCCGGCATGGCAGTTCTTGGGCCCAGTACTTC.

The V call is TRBV18, the J call TRBJ1-2, with D perhaps TRBD1 (5 bases). The CDR3 sequence is 12 residues long. V shed 3 bases and J shed 12 bases, with 14 bases lying between them. The germline V gene encodes CDR1 KGHSH and CDR2 LQKENI. The CDR3 here is CASSPRDRNHTF. CDR3 DNA: TGTGCCAGCTCACCTCGGGACCGCAACCACACCTTC.

This clone was picked up one time. This chain connects TRBV5-1 to TRBJ2-7, with a tentative D call TRBD1 (6 bases). The CDR3 contains 14 residues. V was shortened by 4 bases and J by 2 bases, with 13 bases between the two germline ends. CDR1 SGHRS and CDR2 YFSETQ come from the germline V gene. In nucleotides, the CDR3 is TGCGCCAGCAGCCCCGGACAGAACACCTACGAGCAGTACTTC. Its translation: CASSPGQNTYEQYF.

The rearrangement links TRBV5-1 to TRBJ2-5, with TRBD2 identical over 7 bases. Germline values: CDR1 SGHRS, CDR2 YFSETQ. This CDR3 has 13 amino acids. With 4 bases clipped from V and 4 bases from J, the junction kept 4 bases outside the gene matches. The CDR3 spells CASSRLAGETQYF. The CDR3 DNA sequence: TGCGCCAGCAGCCGACTAGCCGGAGAGACCCAGTACTTC. Together with reference TRBV5-1 and TRBJ2-5, the CDR3 gives the full variable domain: KAGVTQTPRYLIKTRGQQVTLSCSPISGHRSVSWYQQTPGQGLQFLFEYFSETQRNKGNFPGRFSGRQFSNSRSEMNVSTLELGDSALYLCASSRLAGETQYFGPGTRLLVL.